This T cell receptor (beta chain) was profiled in a study of cytomegalovirus exposure and HLA in healthy donors. Study results and limitations: A link between a missense DCLRE1C variant and TCR beta V- and J-gene trimming emerged from a later analysis.

Concerning this clone itself: The antigen is undetermined.

The PCR employed 60 Vbeta primers together with 13 Jbeta primers. Method: immunoSEQ multiplex PCR; TCRdb's copy keeps in-frame clones and lacks some. The sample has under 150,000 clones; 82% are singletons. With 8 bases removed from V and 5 bases from J, the gap between germline ends came to 15 bases. This CDR3 is 14 amino acids long. CDR1 and CDR2 from the germline V gene are MNHNS and SASEGT. The V call is TRBV6-1, the J call TRBJ2-2; a possible D gene is TRBD1 (7 bases). Sequenced sample: PBMCs. The source is a woman aged 18-30 years in good health and CMV-seronegative. The chain's CDR3 is CASPRGTDTGELFF. The DNA of the CDR3 is TGTGCCAGCCCCCGCGGGACAGATACCGGGGAGCTGTTTTTT.